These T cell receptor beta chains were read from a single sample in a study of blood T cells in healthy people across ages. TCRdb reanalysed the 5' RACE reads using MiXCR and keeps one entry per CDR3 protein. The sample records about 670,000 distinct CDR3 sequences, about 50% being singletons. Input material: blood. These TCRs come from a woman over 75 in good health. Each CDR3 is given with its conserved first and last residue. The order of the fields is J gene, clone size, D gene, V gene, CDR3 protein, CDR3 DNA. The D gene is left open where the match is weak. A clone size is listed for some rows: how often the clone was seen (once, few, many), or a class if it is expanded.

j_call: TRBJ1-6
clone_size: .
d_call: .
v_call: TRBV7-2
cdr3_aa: CASSLDGLYNSPLHF
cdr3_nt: TGTGCCAGCAGCTTAGACGGACTCTATAATTCACCCCTCCACTTT

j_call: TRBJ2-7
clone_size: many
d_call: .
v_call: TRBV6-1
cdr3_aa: CASTTSRGYEQYF
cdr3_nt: TGTGCCAGCACCACCTCAAGGGGGTACGAGCAGTACTTC

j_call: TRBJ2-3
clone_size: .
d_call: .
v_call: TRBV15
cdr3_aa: CATSRDLGTQRSTDTQYF
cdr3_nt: TGTGCCACCAGCAGAGATCTAGGGACTCAAAGGTCCACAGATACGCAGTATTTT

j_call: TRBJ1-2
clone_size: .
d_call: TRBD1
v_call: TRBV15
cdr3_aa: CATSRDLGQGVEGYTF
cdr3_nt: TGTGCCACCAGCAGAGACTTAGGACAGGGCGTTGAGGGCTACACCTTC

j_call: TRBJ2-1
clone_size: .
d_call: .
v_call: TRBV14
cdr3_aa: CASSQGGGARTPYEQFF
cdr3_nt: TGTGCCAGCAGCCAAGGGGGTGGAGCCCGAACTCCCTATGAGCAGTTCTTC

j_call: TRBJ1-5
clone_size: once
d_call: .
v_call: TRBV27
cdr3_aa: CASSFQGVGYNQPQHF
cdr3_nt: TGTGCCAGCAGTTTTCAGGGAGTGGGGTACAATCAGCCCCAGCATTTT

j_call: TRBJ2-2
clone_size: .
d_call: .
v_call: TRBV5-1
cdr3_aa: CASSSTGSTGELFF
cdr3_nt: TGCGCCAGCAGCTCCACAGGGAGCACCGGGGAGCTGTTTTTT

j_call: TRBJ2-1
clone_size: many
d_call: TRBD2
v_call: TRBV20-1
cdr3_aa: CSARARTSGSNEQFF
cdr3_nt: TGCAGTGCTAGAGCAAGGACTAGCGGGTCGAATGAGCAGTTCTTC

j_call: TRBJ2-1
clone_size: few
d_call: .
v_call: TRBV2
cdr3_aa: CASSLNSNERFF
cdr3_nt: TGTGCCAGCAGTCTTAATTCCAATGAGCGGTTCTTC

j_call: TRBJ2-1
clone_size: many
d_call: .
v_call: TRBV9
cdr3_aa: CASSVGVAPYNEQFF
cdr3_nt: TGTGCCAGCAGCGTAGGGGTAGCGCCCTACAATGAGCAGTTCTTC

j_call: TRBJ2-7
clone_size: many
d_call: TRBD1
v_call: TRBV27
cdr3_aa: CASSPGQGRPAYEQYF
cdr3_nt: TGTGCCAGCAGTCCCGGACAGGGCCGTCCTGCCTACGAGCAGTACTTC

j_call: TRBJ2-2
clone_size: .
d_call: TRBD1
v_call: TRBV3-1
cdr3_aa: CASSAWTGRTGELFF
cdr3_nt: TGTGCCAGCAGCGCTTGGACAGGGAGGACCGGGGAGCTGTTTTTT

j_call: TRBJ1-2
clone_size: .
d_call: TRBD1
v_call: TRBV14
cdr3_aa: CASSQVDRSYGYTF
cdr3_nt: TGTGCCAGCAGCCAAGTGGACAGGTCCTATGGCTACACCTTC

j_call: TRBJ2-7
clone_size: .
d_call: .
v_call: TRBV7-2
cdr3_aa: CASSLELGNYEQYF
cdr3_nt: TGTGCCAGCAGCTTAGAGTTGGGTAACTACGAGCAGTACTTC

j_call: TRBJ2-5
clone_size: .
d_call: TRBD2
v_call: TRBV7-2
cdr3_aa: CASGRGPTFQETQYF
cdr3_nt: TGTGCCAGCGGGAGGGGACCGACCTTCCAAGAGACCCAGTACTTC

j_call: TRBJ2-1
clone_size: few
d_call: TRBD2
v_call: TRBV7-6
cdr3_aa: CASSLDRLAGGSIHRNEQFF
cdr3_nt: TGTGCCAGCAGCTTAGATAGACTAGCGGGGGGATCTATTCATCGGAATGAGCAGTTCTTC

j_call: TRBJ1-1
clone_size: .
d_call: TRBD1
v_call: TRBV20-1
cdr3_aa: CSARAPDRGPNTEAFF
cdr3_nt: TGCAGTGCTAGAGCCCCCGACAGGGGGCCGAACACTGAAGCTTTCTTT

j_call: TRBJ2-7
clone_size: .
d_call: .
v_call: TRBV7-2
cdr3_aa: CASSLNVLLYEQYF
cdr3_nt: TGTGCCAGCAGCTTAAATGTCCTTCTCTACGAGCAGTACTTC

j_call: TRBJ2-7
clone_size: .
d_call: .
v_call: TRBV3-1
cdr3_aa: CASSQDGGGGNSYEQYF
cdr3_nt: TGTGCCAGCAGCCAAGATGGTGGAGGGGGGAACTCCTACGAGCAGTACTTC

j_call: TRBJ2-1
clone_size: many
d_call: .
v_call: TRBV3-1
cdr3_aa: CASRKYLGATYNEQFF
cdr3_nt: TGTGCCAGCAGGAAATACCTGGGTGCTACCTACAATGAGCAGTTCTTC

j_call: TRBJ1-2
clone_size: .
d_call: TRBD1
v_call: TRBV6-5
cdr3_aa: CANSYMSGQEHYGYTF
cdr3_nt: TGTGCCAACAGTTACATGTCGGGACAGGAACATTATGGCTACACCTTC

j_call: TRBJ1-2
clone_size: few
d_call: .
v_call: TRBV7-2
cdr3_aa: CASSQFTGSNYGYTF
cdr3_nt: TGTGCCAGCAGCCAGTTCACAGGGAGTAACTATGGCTACACCTTC

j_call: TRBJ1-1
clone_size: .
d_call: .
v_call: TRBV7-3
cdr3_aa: CASSLSGHLNTEAFF
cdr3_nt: TGTGCCAGCAGCTTATCCGGTCATCTGAACACTGAAGCTTTCTTT

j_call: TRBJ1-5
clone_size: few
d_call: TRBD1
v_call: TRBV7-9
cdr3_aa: CASSFSTGEEPQHF
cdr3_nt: TGTGCCAGCAGCTTTTCCACAGGGGAAGAGCCCCAGCATTTT

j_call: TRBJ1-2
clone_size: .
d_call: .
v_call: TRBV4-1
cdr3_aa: CASSHDRFGYTF
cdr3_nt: TGCGCCAGCAGCCATGACAGGTTTGGCTACACCTTC

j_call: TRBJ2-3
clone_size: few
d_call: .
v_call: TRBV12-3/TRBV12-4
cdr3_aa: CASSLYGGHTDTQYF
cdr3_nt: TGTGCCAGCAGTTTATACGGCGGACACACAGATACGCAGTATTTT

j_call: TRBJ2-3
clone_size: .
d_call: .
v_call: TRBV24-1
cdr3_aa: CATSGGSTDTQYF
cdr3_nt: TGTGCCACCAGTGGGGGTAGCACAGATACGCAGTATTTT

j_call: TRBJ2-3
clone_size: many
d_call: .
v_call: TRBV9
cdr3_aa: CASSVEGVRTDTQYF
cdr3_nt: TGTGCCAGCAGCGTAGAGGGGGTAAGGACAGATACGCAGTATTTT

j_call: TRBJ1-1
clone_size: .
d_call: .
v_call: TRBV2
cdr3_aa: CASERDTEAFF
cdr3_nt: TGTGCCAGCGAAAGGGACACTGAAGCTTTCTTT

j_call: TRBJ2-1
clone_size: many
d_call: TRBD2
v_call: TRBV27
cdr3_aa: CASSLLAGDLGEQFF
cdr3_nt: TGTGCCAGCAGTTTACTAGCGGGAGATTTGGGCGAGCAGTTCTTC

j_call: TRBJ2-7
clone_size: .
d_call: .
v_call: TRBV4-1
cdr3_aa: CASSQESTQGPYEQYF
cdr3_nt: TGCGCCAGCAGCCAGGAATCGACCCAGGGCCCCTACGAGCAGTACTTC

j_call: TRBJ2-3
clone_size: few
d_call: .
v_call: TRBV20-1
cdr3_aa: CSARKGQGFLNTQYF
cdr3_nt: TGCAGTGCTAGGAAGGGGCAGGGCTTTTTAAATACGCAGTATTTT

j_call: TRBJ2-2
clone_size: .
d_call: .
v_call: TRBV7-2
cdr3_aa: CASSYFTTGELFF
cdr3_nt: TGTGCCAGCAGCTATTTCACCACCGGGGAGCTGTTTTTT

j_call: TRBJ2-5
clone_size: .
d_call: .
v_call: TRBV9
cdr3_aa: CASSVGPKDWEETQYF
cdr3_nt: TGTGCCAGCAGCGTAGGCCCCAAGGACTGGGAAGAGACCCAGTACTTC

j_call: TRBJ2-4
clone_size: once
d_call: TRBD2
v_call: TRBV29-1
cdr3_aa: CSVEDPRDYGAIQYF
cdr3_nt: TGCAGCGTTGAAGACCCCCGGGACTACGGAGCCATTCAGTACTTC

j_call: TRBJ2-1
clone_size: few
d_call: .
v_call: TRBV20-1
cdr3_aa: CSAFSPGQKGYNEQFF
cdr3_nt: TGCAGTGCTTTTTCTCCGGGACAAAAGGGCTACAATGAGCAGTTCTTC

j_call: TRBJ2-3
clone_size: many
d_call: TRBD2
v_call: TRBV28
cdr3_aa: CASTRPLAGTDTQYF
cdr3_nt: TGTGCCAGCACCCGACCACTAGCGGGGACAGATACGCAGTATTTT

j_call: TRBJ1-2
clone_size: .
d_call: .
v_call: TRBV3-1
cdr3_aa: CASSQAPQGRHGYTF
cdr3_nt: TGTGCCAGCAGCCAAGCCCCGCAGGGGAGACATGGCTACACCTTC

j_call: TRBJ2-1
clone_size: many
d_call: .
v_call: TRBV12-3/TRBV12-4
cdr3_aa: CASRPQISSYNEQFF
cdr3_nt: TGTGCCAGCAGGCCACAGATTAGCTCCTACAATGAGCAGTTCTTC

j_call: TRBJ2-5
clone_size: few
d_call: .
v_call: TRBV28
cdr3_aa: CASTSLGPGETQYF
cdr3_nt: TGTGCCAGCACCTCTTTAGGGCCTGGAGAGACCCAGTACTTC

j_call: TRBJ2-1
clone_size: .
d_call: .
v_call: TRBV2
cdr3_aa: CASSDPLASSYNEQFF
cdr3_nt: TGTGCCAGCAGTGATCCTTTGGCGAGCTCCTACAATGAGCAGTTCTTC

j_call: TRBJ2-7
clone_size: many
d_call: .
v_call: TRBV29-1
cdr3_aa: CSVSRDTTYEQYF
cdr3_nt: TGCAGCGTCTCACGAGACACGACCTACGAGCAGTACTTC

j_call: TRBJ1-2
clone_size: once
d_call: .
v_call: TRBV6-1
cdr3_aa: CASSEATTWSPVGYTF
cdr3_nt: TGTGCCAGCAGTGAAGCCACCACCTGGTCCCCCGTCGGCTACACCTTC

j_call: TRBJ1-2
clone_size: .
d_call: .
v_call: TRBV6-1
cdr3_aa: CASRGTAGYGYTF
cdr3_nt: TGTGCCAGCAGGGGGACGGCCGGCTATGGCTACACCTTC

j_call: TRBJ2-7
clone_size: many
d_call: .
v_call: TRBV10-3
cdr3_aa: CAISDWGDVYEQYF
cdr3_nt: TGTGCCATCAGTGATTGGGGAGACGTCTACGAGCAGTACTTC

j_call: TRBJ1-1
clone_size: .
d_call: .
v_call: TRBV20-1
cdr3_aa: CSARDLRLQNTEAFF
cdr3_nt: TGCAGTGCTAGAGATCTAAGGCTGCAAAACACTGAAGCTTTCTTT

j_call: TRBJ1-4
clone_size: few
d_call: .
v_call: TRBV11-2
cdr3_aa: CASSRRGVFNEKLFF
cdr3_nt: TGTGCCAGCAGCCGGAGGGGGGTGTTTAATGAAAAACTGTTTTTT

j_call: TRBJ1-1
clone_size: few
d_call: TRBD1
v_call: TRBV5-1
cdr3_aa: CASSWMGQGLNTEAFF
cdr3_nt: TGCGCCAGCAGCTGGATGGGACAGGGGTTGAACACTGAAGCTTTCTTT

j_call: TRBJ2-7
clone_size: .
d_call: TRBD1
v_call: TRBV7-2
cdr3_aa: CASSLRPTGNEQYF
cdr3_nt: TGTGCCAGCAGCTTACGGCCGACAGGGAACGAGCAGTACTTC

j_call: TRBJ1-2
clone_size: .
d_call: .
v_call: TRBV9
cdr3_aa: CASSLEAARLSNYGYTF
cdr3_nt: TGTGCCAGCAGCCTCGAGGCAGCCCGACTAAGTAACTATGGCTACACCTTC

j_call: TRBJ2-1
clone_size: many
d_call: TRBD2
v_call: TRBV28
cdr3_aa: CASSSLSGSSHNEQFF
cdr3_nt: TGTGCCAGCAGTTCCCTTAGCGGGAGTAGCCACAATGAGCAGTTCTTC

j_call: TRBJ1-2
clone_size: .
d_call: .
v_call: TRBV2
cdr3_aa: CASSADMLDGYTF
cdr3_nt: TGTGCCAGCAGTGCGGACATGCTGGATGGCTACACCTTC

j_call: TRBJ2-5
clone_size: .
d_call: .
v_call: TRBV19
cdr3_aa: CASSILGGETQYF
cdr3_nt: TGTGCCAGTAGTATACTAGGAGGAGAGACCCAGTACTTC

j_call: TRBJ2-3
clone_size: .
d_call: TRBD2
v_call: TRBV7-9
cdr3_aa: CASSRGGVNRAYTQYF
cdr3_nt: TGTGCCAGCAGCCGGGGGGGCGTCAACAGGGCCTATACGCAGTATTTT

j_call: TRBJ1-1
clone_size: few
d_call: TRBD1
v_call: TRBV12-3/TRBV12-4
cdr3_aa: CASGRQGRVTEAFF
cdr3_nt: TGTGCCAGCGGCCGACAGGGGAGAGTCACTGAAGCTTTCTTT